This T cell receptor beta chain came from a study of cytomegalovirus exposure and HLA in healthy donors. Study-wide results and caveats: A later analysis associated 15,000 or so TCR beta sequences with HLA alleles at a 0.05 false discovery rate. Being productive about 90% or about 30% of the time was typical of most TCR beta V segments in an earlier analysis. Prediction of most subjects' HLA-A and HLA-B alleles by TCR beta sequences was reportedly accurate.

V lost 2 bases and J 8 bases, leaving 13 bases between the germline ends. The CDR3 extends over 14 amino acids. Per germline, CDR1 SNHLY and CDR2 FYNNEI. Use of 60 Vbeta and 13 Jbeta primers characterized the PCR. Using immunoSEQ multiplex PCR, the repertoire was profiled, and TCRdb retains in-frame clones only, with some absent. The sample shows approximately 97,000 clones, roughly 83% of them seen only once. Note on this clone: Antigen specificity is unknown.

Nominal health characterized the donors when sampled, though unrecorded immune exposures were likely. The chain is built from TRBV2 and TRBJ2-1; TRBD1 might be the D (5 bases). This sequence was found in a male donor in good health and CMV-seropositive. Sequencing was done on a sample of PBMCs. CDR3: CASSETLRVDEQFF. Here the CDR3 DNA reads TGTGCCAGCAGTGAAACCCTCAGGGTTGATGAGCAGTTCTTC. The variable domain in full, with the rest retrieved from reference TRBV2 and TRBJ2-1, is EPEVTQTPSHQVTQMGQEVILRCVPISNHLYFYWYRQILGQKVEFLVSFYNNEISEKSEIFDDQFSVERPDGSNFTLKIRSTKLEDSAMYFCASSETLRVDEQFFGPGTRLTVL.